This entry lists 10 T cell receptor beta chains sequenced from one sample in a study of shared clonotypes between healthy human individuals. Produced via immunoSEQ multiplex PCR; TCRdb's table is partial and in-frame only. The table has more than 2 million clones, approximately 95% seen once; the top ten hold over 0.1%. The sample taken for sequencing was naive CD4+ T cells sorted from blood. Subset of the sample: CD45RA+ positively selected. The receptor set was obtained from a man aged 18 to 30 in good health.

The chain employs TRBV6-5 and TRBJ2-1; TRBD2 agrees at 11 bases. With 6 bases clipped from V and 6 bases from J, the junction kept 4 bases outside the gene matches. This CDR3 has 14 residues. The germline V gene has CDR1 MNHEY and CDR2 SVGAGI. CDR3 sequence (DNA): TGTGCCAGCAGGCGCGGACTAGCGGGCAATGAGCAGTTCTTC. Amino acid sequence: CASRRGLAGNEQFF.

The chain joins TRBV18 to TRBJ1-5; 8 positions match TRBD1. Trimming at V came to 5 bases and at J to 3 bases, leaving 6 bases not matched to a gene. The CDR3 consists of 15 residues. The germline gives CDR1 KGHSH, CDR2 LQKENI. CDR3 in amino acids: CASSTDRVTNQPQHF. In DNA form, the CDR3 reads TGTGCCAGCTCAACGGACAGGGTAACCAATCAGCCCCAGCATTTT.

The chain employs TRBV11-3 and TRBJ2-3; D remains unclear. Trimming stripped 2 bases from V and 2 bases from J, with 8 bases between. The CDR3 spans 14 residues. Germline V gives CDR1 SGHNT, CDR2 YENEEA. CDR3 bases: TGTGCCAGCAGCTTATCAGAAATCACAGATACGCAGTATTTT. Its translation is CASSLSEITDTQYF. Supplemented by reference TRBV11-3 and TRBJ2-3, the full variable domain reads EAGVVQSPRYKIIEKKQPVAFWCNPISGHNTLYWYLQNLGQGPELLIRYENEEAVDDSQLPKDRFSAERLKGVDSTLKIQPAELGDSAVYLCASSLSEITDTQYFGPGTRLTVL.

This clone has more than one count but fewer than ten. The genes are TRBV30 and TRBJ2-7; 9 positions agree with TRBD2. Trimming took 0 bases from V and 2 from J; bases not matched to a gene: 5. The CDR3 has 15 amino acids. CDR1 is GTSNPN and CDR2 is SVGIG in the germline V gene (reference sequence). CDR3 loop: CAWSVGGGAAYEQYF. CDR3 in DNA: TGTGCCTGGAGTGTCGGCGGGGGGGCCGCCTACGAGCAGTACTTC.

The chain is built from TRBV7-2 and TRBJ1-3, with D possibly being TRBD1 (5 bases). The CDR3 runs 16 residues. V dropped 0 bases and J dropped 0 bases, with 9 bases sitting between them. Germline CDR1 SGHTA, CDR2 FQGNSA. The CDR3 reads CASSLAGTHSGNTIYF. The CDR3 DNA reads as TGTGCCAGCAGCTTAGCAGGGACCCACTCTGGAAACACCATATATTTT.

This sequence joins TRBV5-1 and TRBJ1-6, with D possibly being TRBD1 (6 bases). Germline CDR1 and CDR2: SGHRS and YFSETQ. V was clipped by 0 bases and J by 7 bases, with 20 bases between them. The CDR3 is made up of 18 amino acids. The CDR3 loop reads CASSLVGTGLGDNSPLHF. DNA for the CDR3: TGCGCCAGCAGCTTGGTGGGAACAGGGCTGGGGGACAATTCACCCCTCCACTTT.

The gene calls are TRBV21-1 and TRBJ2-2; no check of the table's D call, TRBD1, against the DNA was made. TRBV21-1 is annotated as a pseudogene. This CDR3 region has 17 residues. CDR3 loop: CASSNSPEQRNTGELFF. CDR3 sequence (DNA): TGTGCCAGCAGCAACAGCCCCGAACAGAGGAACACCGGGGAGCTGTTTTTT.

The J gene is TRBJ2-6, the V gene TRBV19, with D perhaps being TRBD1 or TRBD2 (5 bases each). Trimming took 3 bases from V and 3 from J, leaving 24 bases between them. Germline V gives CDR1 LNHDA, CDR2 SQIVND (reference sequence). CDR3 length equals 20 residues. CDR3 protein: CASSIVRGDRRIGGANVLTF. For the CDR3, the DNA is TGTGCCAGTAGTATCGTGAGGGGCGACAGAAGGATAGGTGGGGCCAACGTCCTGACTTTC.

The chain is built from TRBV9 and TRBJ2-3, with TRBD2 matching over 7 bases. The CDR3 is 15 residues long. V dropped 2 bases and J dropped 4; count of bases not matched to a gene: 7. CDR1 SGDLS and CDR2 YYNGEE come from the germline V gene. The CDR3 is CASSVTSRVPDTQYF. The CDR3, as DNA: TGTGCCAGCAGCGTGACTAGCCGGGTCCCAGATACGCAGTATTTT.

The rearrangement joins TRBV6-6 to TRBJ1-5; maybe TRBD1 (6 bases). This CDR3 is 13 amino acids long. Trimming cost V 6 bases and J 2 bases, with 8 bases left between them. Germline CDR1 and CDR2: MNHNY and SVGAGI (reference sequence). This CDR3 is CASRSGGNQPQHF. The CDR3 DNA sequence: TGTGCCAGCAGATCAGGGGGCAATCAGCCCCAGCATTTT.